The present T cell receptor (beta chain) was sequenced within a study of molecular identifiers for immune sequencing clone quantification. Study background: In replicates, the authors split RNA from roughly 20,000 or 100,000 naive CD8 cells five ways and sequenced four. Findings and limits, study-wide: Clones above 20 RNA copies contained over 97% of effector molecules and under 1% of naive molecules. For highly expanded clones, sizes could be underestimated when identical TCR molecules share a barcode.

Sorting was used to obtain naive CD8 T cells (CD8+CD4-CCR7+CD45RA+). TCRdb processed the PCR reads anew with MiXCR; each CDR3 protein has one entry. In the table there are about half a million distinct CDR3 sequences, about 25% of which are singletons. This clonotype was counted between two and nine times. Antigen: not known. This CDR3 contains 12 residues. V was trimmed by 8 bases and J by 5 bases, leaving 13 bases between them. The sequencing sample was made of naive CD8+ T cells from blood, with Jurkat cell RNA spiked in. Stated subset: FACS-sorted CD8+CD4-CCR7+CD45RA+ naive T cells. The sequence was collected from a human donor in good health. Some libraries in this study had Jurkat cell RNA spiked in. This chain uses TRBV12-3 or TRBV12-4 with TRBJ2-7; D remains ambiguous. Here the CDR3 reads CASSIITHEQYF. The CDR3 DNA reads TGTGCCAGCTCTATCATAACCCACGAGCAGTACTTC.